The present T cell receptor beta chain was sequenced within a study of T-cell reconstitution after alpha-beta-depleted transplantation in children. Preparation of the TCRbeta library used unique molecular identifiers. TCRdb processed the PCR reads anew with MiXCR; each CDR3 protein has one entry. The sample records around 440,000 distinct CDR3 sequences, roughly 10% being singletons. Study observations and caveats: After transplant, high TCRbeta diversity at day 60 in some patients arose from surviving recipient T cells and thymic progenitors. Expanded graft clones numbering several hundred reportedly gave rise to alpha-beta T cells about two months after transplant.

The V end lost 2 bases, the J end lost 0 bases, and 13 bases lay between the germline ends. Germline V CDR1 and CDR2: MNHEY, SVGAGI. This CDR3 has 16 amino acids. A single count supports this clonotype. Its specificity is unknown. Specimen: PBMCs, collected before TCRalphabeta/CD19-depleted stem cell transplant. The rearrangement uses TRBV6-5 and TRBJ2-5; D unresolved. The origin of this receptor is a child aged 2-15 years with inherited bone marrow failure, due to receive a stem cell transplant. CDR3 protein: CASSYDLAAYQETQYF. In DNA, the CDR3 is TGTGCCAGCAGTTACGACCTGGCGGCGTACCAAGAGACCCAGTACTTC.